The source of this TCR beta chain is a study of vaccination effects on CD4 cells after COVID-19. Study-wide context: Vaccination of participants consisted of two doses of either the BNT162b2 or mRNA-1273 vaccine.

Findings of the study overall: In the study, convalescent patients were few, and early post-infection timepoints were absent.

The data were produced by immunoSEQ multiplex PCR, yet TCRdb's version contains in-frame clones alone and is incomplete. The sample has about 23,000 clones; roughly 76% are singletons. In this sample, this clone turned up a few times. Its antigen is unidentified. Trimming at V came to 5 bases and at J to 4 bases, leaving 11 bases not matched to a gene. The CDR3 covers 17 residues. Germline CDR1 is MGHDK and CDR2 is SYGVNS. Antigen-specific CD4+ T cells were expanded (with viral peptide pools) by the ViraFEST assay ahead of sequencing. It was after 10 days of culture that CD4+ T cells were isolated. None of the vaccinated had previously contracted SARS-CoV-2, and their nucleocapsid antibodies tested negative. In culture with around 10 IU/ml IL-2 and 8.5 to 10 ug/ml peptides, PBMC were grown at roughly 2 million per well. In the cultures, half the medium was exchanged for IL-2 medium on days 3 and 7.

The sequencing here drew on CD4+ T cells from PBMCs cultured with SARS-CoV-2 spike peptides, taken before COVID-19 vaccination. The origin of this receptor is a human donor who received a COVID-19 vaccine. The chain recombines TRBV25-1 with TRBJ2-2; 9 bases align to TRBD1. The CDR3 loop is CASSQNPRQGVTGELFF. In DNA form, the CDR3 reads TGTGCCAGCAGTCAAAACCCCCGACAGGGGGTCACCGGGGAGCTGTTTTTT.